This TCR beta chain was retrieved from a study of shared clonotypes between healthy human individuals. The CDR3 is 17 residues long. Trimming at V came to 11 bases and at J to 5 bases, leaving 18 bases not matched to a gene. Germline V gene data show CDR1 as LNHDA and CDR2 as SQIVND (reference sequence). Only in-frame clones appear in the TCRdb table, and some are missing; sequencing was by immunoSEQ multiplex PCR. The sample contains 2 million to 2.5 million clones, about 92% of which appear only once. Memory CD4+ cells were the fraction left after CD45RA+ naive selection. The receptor was derived from a man younger than 35 in good health. Some clones in this sample may be carry-over from other donors' samples. V and J are TRBV19 and TRBJ1-4, with 9 bases fitting TRBD1. Sequencing input: naive CD4+ T cells from PBMCs. Subset indicated: CD45RA+ positively selected. CDR3 loop: CASSRGPGQGLNEKLFF. CDR3 coding DNA: TGTGCCTCCAGTCGGGGGCCGGGACAGGGATTAAATGAAAAACTGTTTTTT.